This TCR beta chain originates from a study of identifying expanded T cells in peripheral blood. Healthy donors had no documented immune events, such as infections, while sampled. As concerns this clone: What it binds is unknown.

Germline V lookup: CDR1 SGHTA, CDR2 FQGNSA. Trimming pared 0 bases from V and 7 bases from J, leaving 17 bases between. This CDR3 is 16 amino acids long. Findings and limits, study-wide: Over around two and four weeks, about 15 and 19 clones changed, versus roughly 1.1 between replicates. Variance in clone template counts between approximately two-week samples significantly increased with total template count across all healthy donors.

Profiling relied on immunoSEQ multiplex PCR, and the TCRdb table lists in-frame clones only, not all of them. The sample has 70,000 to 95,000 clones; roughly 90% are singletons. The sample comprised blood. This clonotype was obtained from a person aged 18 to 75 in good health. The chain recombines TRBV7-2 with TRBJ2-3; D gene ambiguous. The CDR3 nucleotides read TGTGCCAGCAGCTTAGCGCCGACTGGTGGTTATAATACGCAGTATTTT. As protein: CASSLAPTGGYNTQYF.